Listed here are 30 T cell receptor beta chains from one sample, sequenced in a study of blood T cell repertoires in COVID-19. Method: immunoSEQ multiplex PCR; TCRdb's copy keeps in-frame clones and lacks some. The sample contains under 150,000 clones, approximately 86% of which appear only once. Specimen: peripheral blood. All receptors derive from a woman in her fifties or sixties who had recovered from COVID-19.

The chain has TRBV12-5 and TRBJ2-1, with D uncertain. Germline V gene data show CDR1 as LGHNT and CDR2 as FRNRAP. The CDR3 is made up of 11 amino acids. V was clipped by 3 bases and J by 8 bases, with 5 bases between them. The CDR3 loop reads CASGLLDEQFF. The CDR3 nucleotides read TGTGCTAGTGGTTTACTCGATGAGCAGTTCTTC. The full variable domain, completed using reference TRBV12-5 and TRBJ2-1, is DARVTQTPRHKVTEMGQEVTMRCQPILGHNTVFWYRQTMMQGLELLAYFRNRAPLDDSGMPKDRFSAEMPDATLATLKIQPSEPRDSAVYFCASGLLDEQFFGPGTRLTVL.

There are a few counts of this clone. The chain is built from TRBV19 and TRBJ2-2; 7 bases fit TRBD1. Germline V gives CDR1 LNHDA, CDR2 SQIVND (reference sequence). The CDR3 covers 15 residues. V shed 7 bases, J shed 6 bases, and the junction held 11 bases outside the gene matches. Here the CDR3 reads CASKTNRGASGELFF. CDR3 in DNA: TGTGCCAGTAAGACGAACAGGGGAGCATCCGGGGAGCTGTTTTTT. The full variable domain, completed using reference TRBV19 and TRBJ2-2, is DGGITQSPKYLFRKEGQNVTLSCEQNLNHDAMYWYRQDPGQGLRLIYYSQIVNDFQKGDIAEGYSVSREKKESFPLTVTSAQKNPTAFYLCASKTNRGASGELFFGEGSRLTVL.

The genes are TRBV7-9 and TRBJ1-4; no clear D gene. This CDR3 comprises 17 residues. Trimming shortened V by 5 bases and J by 5 bases, and 21 bases separated the two germline ends. Per the germline V gene, CDR1 is SEHNR and CDR2 is FQNEAQ (reference sequence). In nucleotides, the CDR3 is TGTGCCAGCAGCCGAAGGTCCTCTCCAGGCCCCAATGAAAAACTGTTTTTT. This gives the protein CASSRRSSPGPNEKLFF.

The genes are TRBV7-3 and TRBJ2-1, with TRBD2 matching 13 bases. The CDR3 sequence is 16 residues long. The J segment lost 6 bases and the V segment lost 5 bases, leaving 7 bases of the junction unmatched. CDR1 and CDR2 from the germline V gene are SGHTA and FQGTGA. The CDR3 loop is CASSHSGLAGRNEQFF. CDR3 DNA sequence: TGTGCCAGCAGCCACTCGGGACTAGCGGGACGCAATGAGCAGTTCTTC.

The chain employs TRBV30 and TRBJ2-5, with 8 positions matching TRBD1. J was trimmed by 1 base and V by 2 bases; bases with no gene match: 6. This CDR3 is built from 15 residues. Germline V gene sequence: CDR1 GTSNPN, CDR2 SVGIG (reference sequence). The DNA of the CDR3 is TGTGCCTGGAGTCCGGGGACAGGCCTCCAAGAGACCCAGTACTTC. This codes for CAWSPGTGLQETQYF.

V is TRBV20-1 and J is TRBJ2-1, with 9 positions matching TRBD1. Germline V gene sequence: CDR1 DFQATT, CDR2 SNEGSKA (reference sequence). CDR3 size: 13 residues. Trimming cost V 5 bases and J 8 bases; bases outside gene matches: 7. This chain's CDR3 is CSARGQGKDEQFF. CDR3 coding DNA: TGCAGTGCTCGTGGACAGGGGAAAGATGAGCAGTTCTTC.

This clone appeared a single time. The chain uses TRBV24-1 and TRBJ1-3; no clear D. In germline, CDR1 is KGHDR, CDR2 SFDVKD. The CDR3 is 14 residues long. V lost 2 bases and J lost 3, with 7 bases in between. The CDR3 DNA sequence: TGTGCCACCAGTGATTCGGGATTTGGAAACACCATATATTTT. This sequence encodes CATSDSGFGNTIYF.

The rearrangement uses TRBV6-4 and TRBJ1-1, with 9 bases identical to TRBD1. CDR3 length equals 13 residues. The junction had 3 bases not matched to a gene; V was cut back by 5 bases and J by 5 bases. The germline V gene encodes CDR1 MRHNA and CDR2 SNTAGT. The CDR3 sequence is CASSLDRGTEAFF. The CDR3 nucleotides read TGTGCCAGCAGTTTAGACAGGGGGACTGAAGCTTTCTTT.

The CDR3 loop is CASSPGTNYEQYF. CDR3 DNA: TGTGCCAGCAGCCCCGGGACAAACTACGAGCAGTACTTC. The chain joins TRBV13 to TRBJ2-7, with TRBD1 as a possible D gene (6 bases). The V end was cut by 5 bases, the J end by 3 bases, with 11 bases between. This CDR3 has 13 residues. Per the germline V gene, CDR1 is PRHDT and CDR2 is FYEKMQ (reference sequence).

The chain couples TRBV6-2 or TRBV6-3 to TRBJ2-3, with TRBD1 matching over 7 bases. V was pared by 2 bases and J by 0 bases, with 17 bases of the junction left unmatched. Germline V gene data show CDR1 as MNHEY and CDR2 as SVGEGT. CDR3 length equals 20 residues. CDR3 bases: TGTGCCAGCAGTTACCCCTTGCACAGGGGCCAGACTTTTAGCACAGATACGCAGTATTTT. As protein: CASSYPLHRGQTFSTDTQYF.

V usage is TRBV27 and J usage is TRBJ2-3; 9 bases are a match to TRBD2. With V trimmed by 5 bases and J by 1 base, 7 bases remained unmatched. CDR3 length: 16 residues. Germline V gene data show CDR1 as MNHEY and CDR2 as SMNVEV (reference sequence). The CDR3 coding sequence is TGTGCCAGCAGTCAAGGACTAGCGCGACGCACAGATACGCAGTATTTT. This codes for CASSQGLARRTDTQYF.

The V call is TRBV2, the J call TRBJ2-2; 9 nucleotides line up with TRBD1. The CDR3 spans 15 residues. The V gene's germline CDR1 is SNHLY and CDR2 FYNNEI. V was pared by 7 bases and J by 2 bases, with 5 bases of the junction left unmatched. The CDR3 region is CASTPGQGNTGELFF. The CDR3 coding sequence is TGTGCCAGCACCCCGGGACAGGGTAACACCGGGGAGCTGTTTTTT.

The chain employs TRBV5-1 and TRBJ2-3; 7 nucleotides align to TRBD2. Germline V lookup: CDR1 SGHRS, CDR2 YFSETQ. The J segment lost 3 bases and the V segment lost 0 bases, leaving 4 bases of the junction unmatched. The CDR3 has 15 amino acids. CDR3 residues: CASSLGASGTDTQYF. For the CDR3, the DNA is TGCGCCAGCAGCTTGGGGGCTAGCGGTACAGATACGCAGTATTTT.

The genes are TRBV5-8 and TRBJ2-3, with 8 bases aligning to TRBD2. CDR1 and CDR2 (germline): SGHTS, YDEGEE. The junction had 4 bases not matched to a gene; V was cut back by 4 bases and J by 6 bases. CDR3 length: 13 amino acids. CDR3: CASSQREQDTQYF. In DNA, the CDR3 is TGTGCCAGCAGCCAGCGGGAGCAGGATACGCAGTATTTT.

The genes are TRBV11-2 and TRBJ1-3, with unresolved D. Germline CDR1 SGHAT, CDR2 FQNNGV. With 5 bases removed from V and 0 bases from J, the gap between germline ends came to 11 bases. CDR3 length: 15 residues. The DNA of the CDR3 is TGTGCCAGCAGCCCAAACACCCACTCTGGAAACACCATATATTTT. Translated: CASSPNTHSGNTIYF. Looking up the rest from reference TRBV11-2 and TRBJ1-3 gives the full variable domain: EAGVAQSPRYKIIEKRQSVAFWCNPISGHATLYWYQQILGQGPKLLIQFQNNGVVDDSQLPKDRFSAERLKGVDSTLKIQPAKLEDSAVYLCASSPNTHSGNTIYFGEGSWLTVV.

This chain links TRBV18 with TRBJ2-5; no reliable D call. V lost 3 bases, J lost 5 bases, and 19 bases lay in between. The CDR3 extends over 16 amino acids. CDR1 is KGHSH, CDR2 LQKENI, per germline. The CDR3 DNA sequence: TGTGCCAGCTCACCTCCTCTCCGGGTCCCCTGGGAGACCCAGTACTTC. Translation gives CASSPPLRVPWETQYF.

V and J are TRBV5-5 and TRBJ1-2, with 7 bases lining up with TRBD1. Germline-derived CDR1 and CDR2 are SGHKS and YYEKEE (reference sequence). With 4 bases clipped from V and 9 bases from J, the junction kept 12 bases outside the gene matches. The CDR3 has 14 residues. This CDR3 is CASSLNRGRWSYTF. As DNA, the CDR3 is TGTGCCAGCAGCCTAAACAGGGGCCGATGGAGCTACACCTTC.

The chain joins TRBV7-2 to TRBJ2-7; weak D call: TRBD1 (6 bases). This CDR3 comprises 14 residues. From germline, CDR1 is SGHTA and CDR2 FQGNSA. V gave up 6 bases and J gave up 4 bases, with 16 bases separating them. CDR3 sequence: CASSVTGSPYEQYF. For the CDR3, the DNA is TGTGCCAGCAGTGTTACAGGGTCCCCTTACGAGCAGTACTTC. Variable domain in full (rest from reference TRBV7-2 and TRBJ2-7): GAGVSQSPSNKVTEKGKDVELRCDPISGHTALYWYRQSLGQGLEFLIYFQGNSAPDKSGLPSDRFSAERTGGSVSTLTIQRTQQEDSAVYLCASSVTGSPYEQYFGPGTRLTVT.

The chain combines TRBV5-1 with TRBJ2-5; D might be TRBD1 (5 bases). The length of the CDR3 is 13 residues. The germline gives CDR1 SGHRS, CDR2 YFSETQ. V lost 2 bases, J lost 4 bases, and 9 bases lay in between. The CDR3 coding sequence is TGCGCCAGCAGCTTTGGGCAGGGAGAGACCCAGTACTTC. It yields the protein CASSFGQGETQYF.

V is TRBV19 and J is TRBJ2-3; 11 nucleotides match TRBD2. Germline CDR1 is LNHDA and CDR2 is SQIVND (reference sequence). The CDR3 runs 14 residues. The junction had 7 bases not matched to a gene; V was cut back by 6 bases and J by 8 bases. CDR3 loop: CASSTPGTSGTQYF. CDR3 bases: TGTGCCAGTAGCACCCCGGGGACTAGCGGTACGCAGTATTTT.

V gene TRBV5-1 combines with J gene TRBJ2-1; a weak D match, TRBD2 (6 bases). The germline V and J ends were trimmed by 2 bases and 8 bases, with 14 bases remaining between them. Germline CDR1 reads SGHRS; CDR2 reads YFSETQ. The CDR3 runs to 14 residues. CDR3 in amino acids: CASSFGGVNHEQFF. The DNA of the CDR3 is TGCGCCAGCAGCTTTGGCGGGGTTAATCATGAGCAGTTCTTC.

This clone occurred once. J is TRBJ2-5 and V is TRBV29-1, with 9 bases matching TRBD1. V shed 7 bases and J 5 bases; nucleotides not matched to a gene: 8. CDR1 SQVTM and CDR2 ANQGSEA come from the germline V gene. The CDR3 sequence is 13 residues long. CDR3 in DNA: TGCAGCGCGGACAGGGGAGGAGTGGAGACCCAGTACTTC. Amino acids: CSADRGGVETQYF.

The chain employs TRBV4-2 and TRBJ1-4; D uncertain. Trimming shortened V by 5 bases and J by 6 bases, and 19 bases separated the two germline ends. Germline V gene lookup returns CDR1 LGHNA and CDR2 YNFKEQ. The CDR3 sequence is 16 residues long. The CDR3: CASSSRAGRFDEKLFF. CDR3 DNA: TGTGCCAGCAGCTCTAGGGCGGGAAGGTTTGATGAAAAACTGTTTTTT.

The chain joins TRBV5-1 to TRBJ1-2; 7 bases align to TRBD1. Trimming at V came to 3 bases and at J to 10 bases, leaving 9 bases not matched to a gene. Germline values: CDR1 SGHRS, CDR2 YFSETQ. This CDR3 comprises 13 residues. The CDR3 coding sequence is TGCGCCAGCAGCTCCGGGTCTAAGGGGGCCTACACCTTC. Encoded protein: CASSSGSKGAYTF.

V is TRBV5-1 and J is TRBJ1-4, with unresolved D. Germline-derived CDR1 and CDR2 are SGHRS and YFSETQ. Trimming removed 2 bases at V and 0 bases at J, with 11 bases between. The CDR3 runs 16 residues. The CDR3 nucleotides read TGCGCCAGCAGCTTCTTCGGGTCGTCAACTAATGAAAAACTGTTTTTT. This gives the protein CASSFFGSSTNEKLFF.

The CDR3: CASSEPGQGRSGNTIYF. The CDR3 coding sequence is TGTGCCAGCAGTGAGCCGGGACAGGGAAGATCTGGAAACACCATATATTTT. The chain joins TRBV6-1 to TRBJ1-3; the match to TRBD1 covers 9 bases. The germline gives CDR1 MNHNS, CDR2 SASEGT. CDR3 length: 17 residues. The V segment lost 3 bases and the J segment 1 base; nucleotides outside the gene matches: 7.

The DNA of the CDR3 is TGTGCCAGCAGGGGGACAGGGGGGACCTACGAGCAGTACTTC. Encoded protein: CASRGTGGTYEQYF. The chain is built from TRBV27 and TRBJ2-7, with TRBD1 matching 11 bases. This CDR3 is 14 amino acids long. Trimming at V came to 6 bases and at J to 2 bases, leaving 3 bases not matched to a gene. Germline loops: CDR1 MNHEY, CDR2 SMNVEV (reference sequence).

This chain joins TRBV7-9 and TRBJ2-7, with 8 bases aligning to TRBD2. The germline gives CDR1 SEHNR, CDR2 FQNEAQ (reference sequence). The CDR3 is 19 residues long. J was trimmed by 3 bases and V by 4 bases; bases with no gene match: 20. The CDR3 coding sequence is TGTGCCAGCAGCTCCCGGGGGGGGCAGACAGGAGGATTTTACTACGAGCAGTACTTC. Translated: CASSSRGGQTGGFYYEQYF.

This chain links TRBV2 with TRBJ2-5; 11 nucleotides align to TRBD1. The CDR3 is 14 amino acids. Germline V gene data show CDR1 as SNHLY and CDR2 as FYNNEI. V dropped 5 bases and J dropped 5; count of bases not matched to a gene: 4. The CDR3 DNA reads TGTGCCAGCAGTCCCGGGACAGGGGGGGAGACCCAGTACTTC. Translation: CASSPGTGGETQYF.

The V call is TRBV5-1, the J call TRBJ1-1; D is undetermined. V was trimmed by 2 bases and J by 11 bases, leaving 19 bases between them. Germline lookup yields CDR1 SGHRS and CDR2 YFSETQ. The length of the CDR3 is 14 residues. The CDR3 here is CASSLAADVDTAFF. The CDR3 DNA follows: TGCGCCAGCAGCTTAGCGGCGGACGTAGACACGGCTTTCTTT. Full variable domain (outside the CDR3, taken from reference TRBV5-1 and TRBJ1-1): KAGVTQTPRYLIKTRGQQVTLSCSPISGHRSVSWYQQTPGQGLQFLFEYFSETQRNKGNFPGRFSGRQFSNSRSEMNVSTLELGDSALYLCASSLAADVDTAFFGQGTRLTVV.